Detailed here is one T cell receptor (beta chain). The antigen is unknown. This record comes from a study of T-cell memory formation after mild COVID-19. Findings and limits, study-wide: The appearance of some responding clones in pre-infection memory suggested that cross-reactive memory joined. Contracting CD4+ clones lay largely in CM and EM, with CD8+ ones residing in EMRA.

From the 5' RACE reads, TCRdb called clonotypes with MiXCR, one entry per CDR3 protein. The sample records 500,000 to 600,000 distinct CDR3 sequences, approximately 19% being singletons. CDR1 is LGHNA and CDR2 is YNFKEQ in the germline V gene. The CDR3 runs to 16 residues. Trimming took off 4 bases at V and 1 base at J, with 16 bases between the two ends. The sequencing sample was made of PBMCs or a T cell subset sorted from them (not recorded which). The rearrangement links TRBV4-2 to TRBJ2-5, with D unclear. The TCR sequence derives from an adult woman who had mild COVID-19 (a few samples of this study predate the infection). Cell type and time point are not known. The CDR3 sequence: CASSLAVGPGQETQYF. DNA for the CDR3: TGTGCCAGCAGCCTCGCCGTGGGTCCGGGCCAAGAGACCCAGTACTTC.